The 10 T cell receptor beta chains listed next were all sequenced from one sample in a study of beta chain features in type 1 diabetes. Whole-study findings and limits: Type 1 diabetes patients showed a moderate but significant shortening of TCRB CDR3s in all four CD4+ subsets.

Since all of the isolated RNA was reverse transcribed, expressed TCRB transcripts were what got sequenced. This table comes from immunoSEQ multiplex PCR, and its TCRdb copy is limited to in-frame clones, with some not included. Found here are 150,000 to 200,000 clones, almost 65% of them singletons; the top ten hold around 0.096%. These receptors lack a known antigen. The specimen sequenced was naive CD4+ T cells from blood. The source of these receptors is a man between 25 and 39 years old with type 1 diabetes.

CDR3 region: CAWSVVSQGETQYF. The CDR3 nucleotides are TGTGCCTGGAGTGTAGTTAGCCAAGGAGAGACCCAGTACTTC. This chain uses TRBV30 with TRBJ2-5; D is ambiguous. Trimming took 0 bases from V and 4 from J, leaving 12 bases between them. In germline, CDR1 is GTSNPN, CDR2 SVGIG (reference sequence). The CDR3 contains 14 residues.

This clone was counted only a few times. This rearrangement joins TRBV29-1 to TRBJ2-7; TRBD1 or TRBD2 may be the D gene (5 bases each). CDR1 and CDR2 (germline): SQVTM, ANQGSEA. There are 13 residues in the CDR3. Trimming took off 4 bases at V and 2 bases at J, with 12 bases between the two ends. Here the CDR3 reads CSVVRGSPYEQYF. The CDR3 bases are TGCAGCGTTGTTCGGGGCAGCCCCTACGAGCAGTACTTC.

This clone came up once. J is TRBJ2-6 and V is TRBV2; D unresolved. CDR3 length: 14 residues. CDR1 and CDR2 from the germline V gene are SNHLY and FYNNEI. Trimming took off 5 bases at V and 1 base at J, with 6 bases between the two ends. The CDR3 DNA follows: TGTGCCAGCAGTCCAAGGTCTGGGGCCAACGTCCTGACTTTC. It codes for CASSPRSGANVLTF.

This rearrangement joins TRBV15 to TRBJ1-4; 10 bases are a match to TRBD1. The V gene end was trimmed by 2 bases and the J gene end by 10 bases; junction bases not matched to a gene: 7. The CDR3 contains 15 residues. Germline loops: CDR1 LNHNV, CDR2 YYDKDF (reference sequence). The CDR3 loop reads CATSRTRDRGGKLFF. The CDR3 DNA follows: TGTGCCACCAGCAGAACCCGGGACAGGGGTGGAAAACTGTTTTTT. Using reference TRBV15 and TRBJ1-4 for the parts outside the CDR3, the full variable domain is DAMVIQNPRYQVTQFGKPVTLSCSQTLNHNVMYWYQQKSSQAPKLLFHYYDKDFNNEADTPDNFQSRRPNTSFCFLDIRSPGLGDTAMYLCATSRTRDRGGKLFFGSGTQLSVL.

The rearrangement uses TRBV28 and TRBJ2-3; 7 bases are shared with TRBD1. This CDR3 comprises 15 residues. After removal of 11 bases from V and 1 base from J, the junction contained 12 bases not matched to a gene. Germline lookup yields CDR1 MDHEN and CDR2 SYDVKM. The CDR3 here is CALYLGDSGTDTQYF. The CDR3 bases are TGTGCCTTGTACCTAGGGGACAGTGGCACAGATACGCAGTATTTT.

This clone was observed once. V gene TRBV11-2 combines with J gene TRBJ2-7, with D possibly matching TRBD1 (5 bases). This CDR3 is built from 14 residues. Deletions cut 5 bases from V and 3 bases from J, with 14 bases between. Germline V gene sequence: CDR1 SGHAT, CDR2 FQNNGV. The CDR3 coding sequence is TGTGCCAGCAGCCCAGCCGTACAGGTCTACGAGCAGTACTTC. Its protein is CASSPAVQVYEQYF. Combining the CDR3 with reference TRBV11-2 and TRBJ2-7 gives the whole variable domain EAGVAQSPRYKIIEKRQSVAFWCNPISGHATLYWYQQILGQGPKLLIQFQNNGVVDDSQLPKDRFSAERLKGVDSTLKIQPAKLEDSAVYLCASSPAVQVYEQYFGPGTRLTVT.

V and J are TRBV6-5 and TRBJ2-7, with 9 bases that match TRBD2. The CDR3 totals 15 residues. The ends lost 5 bases at V and 6 bases at J; junction bases unmatched: 11. Germline values: CDR1 MNHEY, CDR2 SVGAGI. The CDR3 DNA is TGTGCCAGCAGTAGGGAAGCGGGGGGCCCAGGCGAGCAGTACTTC. Its protein product is CASSREAGGPGEQYF.

In nucleotides, the CDR3 is TGTGCCTGGACCCCCCCAGGGGCCCCAACTAATGAAAAACTGTTTTTT. Translated, it gives CAWTPPGAPTNEKLFF. The chain carries TRBV30 and TRBJ1-4; weak D call: TRBD1 (6 bases). The CDR3 is 16 residues long. Germline assignment: CDR1 GTSNPN and CDR2 SVGIG (reference sequence). The V and J ends lost 4 bases and 0 bases respectively, with 15 bases between them.

V gene TRBV5-4 combines with J gene TRBJ2-7; D not resolved. The CDR3 has 14 amino acids. V dropped 0 bases and J dropped 0 bases, with 7 bases sitting between them. The germline V gene has CDR1 SGHNT and CDR2 YYREEE (reference sequence). CDR3 residues: CASSLDRFSYEQYF. DNA of the CDR3: TGTGCCAGCAGCTTGGACAGATTCTCCTACGAGCAGTACTTC.

The chain uses TRBV29-1 and TRBJ2-3; maybe TRBD1 (5 bases). The V gene's germline CDR1 is SQVTM and CDR2 ANQGSEA. The CDR3 spans 13 residues. The CDR3 region is CAKTLTGTDTQYF. CDR3 sequence (DNA): TGCGCGAAGACACTGACAGGCACAGATACGCAGTATTTT.